This is a list of T cell receptor beta chains from one sample in a study of T cell changes during pregnancy in multiple sclerosis. The method was immunoSEQ multiplex PCR; TCRdb's version includes in-frame clones alone and lacks a portion of them. The table includes about 80,000 clones, 92% detected once. The material was peripheral blood, obtained before pregnancy. Receptors were obtained from a female donor with multiple sclerosis, enrolled in a pregnancy study. The CDR3 runs from the conserved cysteine through the conserved F or W. A D gene is named only where the DNA matches it firmly. Only some rows state a clone size, as once, few, many or a class for expanded clones.

j_call,v_call,clone_size,d_call,cdr3_nt,cdr3_aa
TRBJ2-7,TRBV29-1,.,TRBD1,TGCAGCGTTGAATGGGAGGACAGGGCCTCCTACGAGCAGTACTTC,CSVEWEDRASYEQYF
TRBJ2-1,TRBV19,.,.,TGTGCCAGTAGTATTGTGCGGGATGAGCAGTTCTTC,CASSIVRDEQFF
TRBJ2-2,TRBV7-3,.,.,TGTGCCAGCAGCCCGCGCACCGGGGAGCTGTTTTTT,CASSPRTGELFF
TRBJ1-6,TRBV27,.,.,TGTGCCAGCACCTGGGGGCGCTCCAATTCACCCCTCCACTTT,CASTWGRSNSPLHF
TRBJ1-2,TRBV7-8,.,.,TGTGCCAGCAGCTTATACCTGGTGAGAAGCACAGATTACTATGGCTACACCTTC,CASSLYLVRSTDYYGYTF
TRBJ2-5,TRBV11-3,.,TRBD1,TGTGCCAGCAGCTTGGGGACAGAAGAGACCCAGTACTTC,CASSLGTEETQYF
TRBJ1-1,TRBV6-5,.,.,TGTGCCAGCAGTTACCGACAGACTAACACTGAAGCTTTCTTT,CASSYRQTNTEAFF
TRBJ2-1,TRBV2,.,.,TGTGCCAGCATGGAGAGCTCCTACAATGAGCAGTTCTTC,CASMESSYNEQFF
TRBJ2-2,TRBV18,.,.,TGTGCCAGCTCACCACTCGCGAACACCGGGGAGCTGTTTTTT,CASSPLANTGELFF
TRBJ2-2,TRBV5-1,.,.,TGCGCCAGCAGCTTGGCCACGAGAGGCGGGGAGCTGTTTTTT,CASSLATRGGELFF
TRBJ2-2,TRBV19,.,TRBD2,TGTGCCAGTCTCCCTCTAGCGGGAGTTACCGGGGAGCTGTTTTTT,CASLPLAGVTGELFF
TRBJ1-6,TRBV5-1,once,.,TGCGCCAGCAGCTTCAAACAGGGTGGGGGTTCACCCCTCCACTTT,CASSFKQGGGSPLHF
TRBJ1-4,TRBV9,.,TRBD1,TGTGCCAGCAGCGTAAGTGGGACAGGTGTTGAAAAACTGTTTTTT,CASSVSGTGVEKLFF
TRBJ1-1,TRBV6-1,.,TRBD1,TGTGCCAGCGGTCACAGGGGGACTGAAGCTTTCTTT,CASGHRGTEAFF
TRBJ1-5,TRBV5-4,once,.,TGTGCCAGCAGCTTGGCCCCCGGGATAGATCAGCCCCAGCATTTT,CASSLAPGIDQPQHF
TRBJ2-2,TRBV28,.,TRBD1,TGTGCCAGCAGTCAAAGGACAGGGGGCGCCGCCGGGGAGCTGTTTTTT,CASSQRTGGAAGELFF
TRBJ2-5,TRBV5-1,.,TRBD2,TGCGCCAGCAGCTTGGGCACTAGCGGGGGGGGAGAGACCCAGTACTTC,CASSLGTSGGGETQYF
TRBJ1-1,TRBV14,.,TRBD1,TGTGCCAGCACCCCACAGGGGGCTAACACTGAAGCTTTCTTT,CASTPQGANTEAFF
TRBJ2-1,TRBV7-8,.,TRBD2,TGTGCCAGCCGGGGGGGGCCCCCCTTCAATGAGCAGTTCTTC,CASRGGPPFNEQFF
TRBJ2-7,TRBV12-2,.,.,TGTGCAAGTCGCTTAGGACAGGGGGCTTACGAGCAGTACTTC,CASRLGQGAYEQYF
TRBJ1-5,TRBV28,.,.,TGTGCCAGCAGTTTAGAGGACTATAGCAATCAGCCCCAGCATTTT,CASSLEDYSNQPQHF
TRBJ1-1,TRBV29-1,.,.,TGCAGCGTTGCTGGGAGGGGCACTGAAGCTTTCTTT,CSVAGRGTEAFF
TRBJ2-3,TRBV6-4,.,.,TGTGCCAGCAGTAGGACTTCGCTAGCAACAGATACGCAGTATTTT,CASSRTSLATDTQYF
TRBJ1-5,TRBV10-3,.,.,TGTGCCATCAGTGAGTCGAGGGCAGATAGCAATCAGCCCCAGCATTTT,CAISESRADSNQPQHF
TRBJ1-1,TRBV7-9,.,.,TGTGCCAGCAGCTTTATGGGCGGGTTGAACACTGAAGCTTTCTTT,CASSFMGGLNTEAFF
TRBJ2-6,TRBV27,.,.,TGTGCCAGCATCGGCTCTGGGGCCAACGTCCTGACTTTC,CASIGSGANVLTF
TRBJ1-2,TRBV19,.,TRBD1,TGTGCCAGTACCCCGGGACAGGGAGCTGGCTACACCTTC,CASTPGQGAGYTF
TRBJ1-2,TRBV19,few,.,TGTGCCAGTAAGGTCAGGGATGGGGTAAACTATGGCTACACCTTC,CASKVRDGVNYGYTF
TRBJ2-1,TRBV7-3,few,TRBD1,TGTGCCAGCAGCACGACAGGGGGGAACAATGAGCAGTTCTTC,CASSTTGGNNEQFF
TRBJ2-7,TRBV13,.,.,TGTGCCAGCAGCTCCGCGACGTGGGCGGGGGAGCAGTACTTC,CASSSATWAGEQYF